One sample yielded the 25 T cell receptor beta chains listed below, sequenced in a study of CD8+ T cells in alopecia areata. Described treatment: oral pan-JAK inhibitor, 5-10 mg twice daily. cDNA serving as the sequencing template came from extracted, reverse transcribed RNA. Profiling relied on immunoSEQ multiplex PCR, and the TCRdb table lists in-frame clones only, not all of them. The sample has 110,000 or so clones, approximately 55% seen once. The sequences come from CD4+ T cells sorted from blood, collected at week 24, from a patient treated with tofacitinib. These receptors came from a human donor with alopecia areata.

A few counts support this clone. V usage is TRBV4-2 and J usage is TRBJ2-5; D perhaps matches TRBD1 (7 bases). The CDR3 runs to 16 residues. Per the germline V gene, CDR1 is LGHNA and CDR2 is YNFKEQ. V lost 0 bases and J lost 4, with 15 bases in between. In nucleotides, the CDR3 is TGTGCCAGCAGCCAAGATCAAGGGCAGGGGGGAGAGACCCAGTACTTC. This codes for CASSQDQGQGGETQYF.

Worth noting for this clone: The sample holds other DNA sequences that translate to the same CDR3. The rearrangement uses TRBV30 and TRBJ2-3; D is perhaps TRBD2 (6 bases). Trimming removed 3 bases from V and 3 bases from J, with 10 bases in between. The CDR3 spans 13 residues. CDR1 and CDR2 from the germline V gene are GTSNPN and SVGIG (reference sequence). The CDR3 nucleotides are TGTGCCTGGAGGCGGGGAGGAACAGATACGCAGTATTTT. This codes for CAWRRGGTDTQYF.

The chain combines TRBV30 with TRBJ1-2, with 7 nucleotides matching TRBD1. Germline V gives CDR1 GTSNPN, CDR2 SVGIG (reference sequence). This CDR3 is 12 amino acids long. After removal of 7 bases from V and 8 bases from J, the junction contained 10 bases not matched to a gene. CDR3 loop: CAYQGGLLGYTF. The CDR3 DNA follows: TGTGCCTACCAGGGGGGTCTATTAGGCTACACCTTC.

The gene calls are TRBV29-1 and TRBJ1-1, with D perhaps matching TRBD1 (6 bases). The CDR3 length is 13 residues. Trimming shortened V by 5 bases and J by 5 bases, and 15 bases separated the two germline ends. The germline V gene encodes CDR1 SQVTM and CDR2 ANQGSEA. CDR3 loop: CSVQGRMSTEAFF. Here the CDR3 DNA reads TGCAGCGTTCAGGGGCGTATGTCGACTGAAGCTTTCTTT. The full variable domain, with the rest looked up from reference TRBV29-1 and TRBJ1-1, is SAVISQKPSRDICQRGTSLTIQCQVDSQVTMMFWYRQQPGQSLTLIATANQGSEATYESGFVIDKFPISRPNLTFSTLTVSNMSPEDSSIYLCSVQGRMSTEAFFGQGTRLTVV.

With regard to this clone: At one of its ends the junction is not consistent with the germline gene, which may arise from a read error. The chain recombines TRBV15 with TRBJ1-5, with D possibly matching TRBD1 (6 bases). The CDR3 is 15 residues long. Germline lookup yields CDR1 LNHNV and CDR2 YYDKDF (reference sequence). In nucleotides, the CDR3 is TGTGCCACCAGCGGAGAGCGGGACACAGGTGAGCCCCAGCATTTT. It encodes CATSGERDTGEPQHF.

The table lists this clone with a few counts. Other DNA sequences in this sample translate to the same CDR3. The chain carries TRBV7-2 and TRBJ1-2; maybe TRBD1 (5 bases). Germline V lookup: CDR1 SGHTA, CDR2 FQGNSA. V was shortened by 3 bases and J by 0 bases, with 8 bases between the two germline ends. The length of the CDR3 is 14 residues. CDR3 sequence (DNA): TGTGCCAGCAGCTTGGGGGGTCCTAACTATGGCTACACCTTC. Residues: CASSLGGPNYGYTF.

The sample holds a few counts of this clone. The J gene is TRBJ2-2, the V gene TRBV7-2, with D maybe TRBD2 (5 bases). The CDR3 runs to 14 residues. Germline V gene sequence: CDR1 SGHTA, CDR2 FQGNSA. Between the trimmed V and J ends, which lost 5 bases and 4 bases, there was a span of 11 bases. The CDR3 nucleotides read TGTGCCAGCAGCCCTAACGGGGTCACCGGGGAGCTGTTTTTT. Its protein is CASSPNGVTGELFF.

The chain carries TRBV4-3 and TRBJ2-2; the D gene is possibly TRBD1 (6 bases). Germline V gene lookup returns CDR1 LGHNA and CDR2 YSLEER. V was clipped by 2 bases and J by 0 bases, with 7 bases between them. The length of the CDR3 is 15 residues. The CDR3 is CASSQHRANTGELFF. The CDR3 nucleotides are TGCGCCAGCAGCCAACACAGGGCGAACACCGGGGAGCTGTTTTTT.

In DNA, the CDR3 is TGTGCCAGCAGCGTTGGGACTAGCAGGGGTGGGGAGACCCAGTACTTC. Protein sequence: CASSVGTSRGGETQYF. This chain links TRBV5-4 with TRBJ2-5, with 9 bases matching TRBD2. With V trimmed by 4 bases and J by 5 bases, 12 bases remained unmatched. Germline CDR1 and CDR2: SGHNT and YYREEE (reference sequence). This CDR3 region has 16 residues.

This clone has more than one count but fewer than ten. The chain carries TRBV7-9 and TRBJ2-3; D gene unclear. Germline lookup yields CDR1 SEHNR and CDR2 FQNEAQ (reference sequence). V lost 5 bases to trimming and J lost 2 bases, with 20 bases between them. This CDR3 has 17 amino acids. The CDR3 sequence: CASSHNAIPKPTDTQYF. The CDR3 DNA reads as TGTGCCAGCAGCCACAATGCGATTCCAAAACCCACAGATACGCAGTATTTT. Together with reference TRBV7-9 and TRBJ2-3, the CDR3 gives the full variable domain: DTGVSQNPRHKITKRGQNVTFRCDPISEHNRLYWYRQTLGQGPEFLTYFQNEAQLEKSRLLSDRFSAERPKGSFSTLEIQRTEQGDSAMYLCASSHNAIPKPTDTQYFGPGTRLTVL.

The chain carries TRBV9 and TRBJ2-1; perhaps TRBD2 as D (5 bases). CDR3 length: 15 amino acids. CDR1 is SGDLS and CDR2 is YYNGEE in the germline V gene. The V end lost 3 bases, the J end lost 0 bases, and 10 bases lay between the germline ends. CDR3 region: CASSASTSSYNEQFF. The CDR3 DNA is TGTGCCAGCAGCGCTAGCACGAGCTCCTACAATGAGCAGTTCTTC.

The chain joins TRBV30 to TRBJ1-5; D possibly corresponds to TRBD1 (5 bases). Trimming removed 5 bases from V and 1 base from J, with 12 bases in between. Per the germline V gene, CDR1 is GTSNPN and CDR2 is SVGIG (reference sequence). This CDR3 is 14 amino acids long. The CDR3, as DNA: TGTGCCTGGTGTCCGGGACGGAGCAATCAGCCCCAGCATTTT. It encodes CAWCPGRSNQPQHF.

The chain joins TRBV29-1 to TRBJ2-5; a possible D gene is TRBD1 (6 bases). The germline CDR1 and CDR2 sequences are SQVTM and ANQGSEA. Trimming left V 7 bases short and J 5 bases short, with 11 bases between. The CDR3 totals 11 residues. CDR3 amino acids: CSDRVYETQYF. CDR3 DNA: TGCAGCGACAGGGTCTACGAGACCCAGTACTTC. The full variable domain, rest sourced from reference TRBV29-1 and TRBJ2-5, is SAVISQKPSRDICQRGTSLTIQCQVDSQVTMMFWYRQQPGQSLTLIATANQGSEATYESGFVIDKFPISRPNLTFSTLTVSNMSPEDSSIYLCSDRVYETQYFGPGTRLLVL.

This clone was seen a few times. The chain links TRBV11-2 to TRBJ2-6, with TRBD1 as a possible D gene (5 bases). Per germline, CDR1 SGHAT and CDR2 FQNNGV. Trimming pared 3 bases from V and 0 bases from J, leaving 15 bases between. The length of the CDR3 is 18 residues. CDR3 sequence reads: CASSFPRVGPSGANVLTF. Written as DNA, the CDR3 is TGTGCCAGCAGCTTCCCCAGGGTGGGGCCCTCTGGGGCCAACGTCCTGACTTTC. The whole variable domain, filled in from reference TRBV11-2 and TRBJ2-6, reads EAGVAQSPRYKIIEKRQSVAFWCNPISGHATLYWYQQILGQGPKLLIQFQNNGVVDDSQLPKDRFSAERLKGVDSTLKIQPAKLEDSAVYLCASSFPRVGPSGANVLTFGAGSRLTVL.

V usage is TRBV18 and J usage is TRBJ2-3; tentatively, D is TRBD1 or TRBD2 (6 bases each). The V end was cut by 7 bases, the J end by 2 bases, with 13 bases between. CDR3 size: 14 residues. In germline, CDR1 is KGHSH, CDR2 LQKENI. The CDR3 loop is CASLGQRATDTQYF. CDR3 bases: TGTGCCAGCTTAGGACAGCGGGCCACAGATACGCAGTATTTT. Drawing the rest from reference TRBV18 and TRBJ2-3, the complete variable domain is NAGVMQNPRHLVRRRGQEARLRCSPMKGHSHVYWYRQLPEEGLKFMVYLQKENIIDESGMPKERFSAEFPKEGPSILRIQQVVRGDSAAYFCASLGQRATDTQYFGPGTRLTVL.

The chain couples TRBV6-5 to TRBJ2-4, with 10 positions matching TRBD2. After removal of 8 bases from V and 0 bases from J, the junction contained 4 bases not matched to a gene. The germline gives CDR1 MNHEY, CDR2 SVGAGI. The CDR3 extends over 15 amino acids. CDR3 DNA sequence: TGTGCCAGCGCTAGCGGGGGCCTAGCCAAAAACATTCAGTACTTC. This sequence encodes CASASGGLAKNIQYF.

This clone was seen a few times. J is TRBJ1-6 and V is TRBV7-9; D perhaps matches TRBD1 (6 bases). V lost 1 base and J lost 7, with 14 bases in between. CDR1 and CDR2 from the germline V gene are SEHNR and FQNEAQ (reference sequence). The CDR3 is 16 residues long. CDR3 bases: TGTGCCAGCAGCTTAGATCGGTCCAGGGGCAATTCACCCCTCCACTTT. Protein: CASSLDRSRGNSPLHF.

The chain carries TRBV25-1 and TRBJ1-3; D is unresolved. The CDR3 length is 12 residues. Trimming took off 1 base at V and 4 bases at J, with 2 bases between the two ends. Germline lookup yields CDR1 MGHDK and CDR2 SYGVNS. CDR3 nucleotides: TGTGCCAGCAGTGAATGGGGAAACACCATATATTTT. This gives the protein CASSEWGNTIYF.

The V call is TRBV11-2, the J call TRBJ2-3; D is ambiguous. V dropped 5 bases and J dropped 2 bases, with 8 bases sitting between them. Germline assignment: CDR1 SGHAT and CDR2 FQNNGV. CDR3 length equals 13 residues. CDR3 sequence (DNA): TGTGCCAGCAGCCTGAGTTACACAGATACGCAGTATTTT. Encoded protein: CASSLSYTDTQYF.

The J gene is TRBJ1-6, the V gene TRBV27, with D hard to call. The germline CDR1 and CDR2 sequences are MNHEY and SMNVEV (reference sequence). V dropped 3 bases and J dropped 9 bases, with 21 bases sitting between them. The CDR3 consists of 17 residues. The DNA for the CDR3 is TGTGCCAGCAGTTTCGGTCCCTCCCTGGACGGGAGTTCACCCCTCCACTTT. Its translation is CASSFGPSLDGSSPLHF.

The J gene is TRBJ2-7, the V gene TRBV4-1, with TRBD1 matching 8 bases. Germline V gene lookup returns CDR1 MGHRA and CDR2 YSYEKL. This CDR3 has 17 residues. V gave up 1 base and J gave up 5 bases; unmatched junction bases: 13. This CDR3 is CASSQARDQGARNEQYF. The CDR3 DNA follows: TGCGCCAGCAGCCAAGCCCGCGACCAGGGGGCGCGCAACGAGCAGTACTTC.

This clone turned up a few times. This sequence joins TRBV6-1 and TRBJ1-6, with 12 positions matching TRBD1. CDR1 and CDR2 (germline): MNHNS, SASEGT. The ends lost 4 bases at V and 7 bases at J; junction bases unmatched: 5. This CDR3 comprises 16 residues. The CDR3: CASSGTGQGANSPLHF. The CDR3, as DNA: TGTGCCAGCAGTGGGACGGGACAGGGGGCGAATTCACCCCTCCACTTT.

The rearrangement joins TRBV29-1 to TRBJ1-1, with D possibly being TRBD1 (5 bases). The CDR3 extends over 12 amino acids. The germline V and J ends were trimmed by 7 bases and 4 bases, with 13 bases remaining between them. The germline V gene has CDR1 SQVTM and CDR2 ANQGSEA. The CDR3 DNA sequence: TGCAGCGCGACCACCGGGGCCACTGAAGCTTTCTTT. Protein sequence: CSATTGATEAFF. The full variable domain, with the rest looked up from reference TRBV29-1 and TRBJ1-1, is SAVISQKPSRDICQRGTSLTIQCQVDSQVTMMFWYRQQPGQSLTLIATANQGSEATYESGFVIDKFPISRPNLTFSTLTVSNMSPEDSSIYLCSATTGATEAFFGQGTRLTVV.

This chain connects TRBV6-5 to TRBJ1-3; D may be TRBD1 (5 bases). Per the germline V gene, CDR1 is MNHEY and CDR2 is SVGAGI. This CDR3 is 16 amino acids long. Trimming pared 2 bases from V and 0 bases from J, leaving 11 bases between. The CDR3 spells CASSYLGAVSGNTIYF. CDR3 sequence (DNA): TGTGCCAGCAGTTACCTAGGGGCAGTCTCTGGAAACACCATATATTTT.

V and J are TRBV29-1 and TRBJ1-2; D is unresolved. This CDR3 is built from 12 residues. Trimming stripped 4 bases from V and 3 bases from J, with 9 bases between. Germline V CDR1 and CDR2: SQVTM, ANQGSEA. The CDR3 sequence: CSVVGQDYGYTF. The CDR3 coding sequence is TGCAGCGTTGTCGGGCAGGACTATGGCTACACCTTC. The full variable domain, rest sourced from reference TRBV29-1 and TRBJ1-2, is SAVISQKPSRDICQRGTSLTIQCQVDSQVTMMFWYRQQPGQSLTLIATANQGSEATYESGFVIDKFPISRPNLTFSTLTVSNMSPEDSSIYLCSVVGQDYGYTFGSGTRLTVV.